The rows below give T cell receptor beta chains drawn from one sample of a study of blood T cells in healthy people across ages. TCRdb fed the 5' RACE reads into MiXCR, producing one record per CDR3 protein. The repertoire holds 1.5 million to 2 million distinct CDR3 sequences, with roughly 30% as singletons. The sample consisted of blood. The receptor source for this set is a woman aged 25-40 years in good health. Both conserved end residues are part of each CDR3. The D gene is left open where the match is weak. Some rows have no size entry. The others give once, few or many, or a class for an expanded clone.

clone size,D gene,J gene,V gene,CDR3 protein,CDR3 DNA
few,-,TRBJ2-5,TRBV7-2,CASSRVWGLETQYF,TGTGCCAGCAGCCGGGTCTGGGGATTGGAGACCCAGTACTTC
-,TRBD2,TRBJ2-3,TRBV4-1,CASSRRPGLAVGGADTQYF,TGCGCCAGCAGCCGACGGCCGGGACTAGCGGTCGGGGGGGCAGATACGCAGTATTTT
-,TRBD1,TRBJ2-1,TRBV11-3,CASSPNRGNYNEQFF,TGTGCCAGCAGCCCTAACAGGGGCAACTACAATGAGCAGTTCTTC
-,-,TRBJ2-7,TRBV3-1,CASSQDGLVLSYNEQYF,TGTGCCAGCAGCCAAGATGGCCTAGTCCTCTCCTACAATGAGCAGTACTTC
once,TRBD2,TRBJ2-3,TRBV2,CASSEARSGGGATDAQYF,TGTGCCAGCAGTGAAGCAAGGTCTGGCGGGGGGGCAACAGATGCGCAGTATTTT
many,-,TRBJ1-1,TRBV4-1,CASSQGLGVNTEAFF,TGCGCCAGCAGCCAGGGTTTAGGGGTGAACACTGAAGCTTTCTTT
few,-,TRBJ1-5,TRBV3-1,CASSQDPGQCHPYQPQHF,TGTGCCAGCAGCCAAGATCCCGGACAGTGCCATCCCTATCAGCCCCAGCATTTT
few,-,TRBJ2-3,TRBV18,CASSPMTDTQYF,TGTGCCAGCTCACCTATGACAGATACGCAGTATTTT
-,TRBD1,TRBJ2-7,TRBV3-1,CASSQFSGQVRSEQYF,TGTGCCAGCAGCCAATTCTCCGGACAGGTGAGAAGCGAGCAGTACTTC
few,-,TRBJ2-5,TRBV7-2,CASMANYGRMAWYF,TGTGCCAGCATGGCCAATTACGGGAGAATGGCTTGGTACTTC
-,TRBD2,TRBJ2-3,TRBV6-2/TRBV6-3,CASSYTSGGVTDTQYF,TGTGCCAGCAGTTACACGAGCGGGGGGGTAACAGATACGCAGTATTTT
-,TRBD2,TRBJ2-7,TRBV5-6,CASSAREHEQYF,TGTGCCAGCAGCGCGCGGGAGCACGAGCAGTACTTC
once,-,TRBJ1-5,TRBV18,CASSPNQGGKGSNQPQHF,TGTGCCAGCTCACCAAACCAAGGCGGGAAGGGGTCCAATCAGCCCCAGCATTTT
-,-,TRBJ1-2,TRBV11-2,CASSSGGGLTGYTF,TGTGCCAGCAGCTCCGGTGGGGGCTTGACTGGCTACACCTTC
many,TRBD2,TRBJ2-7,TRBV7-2,CASSPGTSGIYEQYF,TGTGCCAGCAGCCCCGGGACTAGCGGGATCTACGAGCAGTACTTC
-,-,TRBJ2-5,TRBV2,CASSLSARSTQYF,TGTGCCAGCAGTTTATCGGCGAGGTCGACCCAGTACTTC
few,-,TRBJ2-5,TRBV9,CVSSADWQEIQYF,TGTGTCAGCAGCGCGGACTGGCAAGAGATCCAGTACTTC
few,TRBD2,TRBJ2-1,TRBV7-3,CASSLNGAGALNEQFF,TGTGCCAGCAGCTTAAACGGAGCGGGAGCTCTCAATGAGCAGTTCTTC
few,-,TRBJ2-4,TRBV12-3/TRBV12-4,CASSQDLGAKNIQYF,TGTGCCAGCAGTCAGGATCTGGGGGCCAAAAACATTCAGTACTTC
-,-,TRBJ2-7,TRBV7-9,CASSFSGGVNEQYF,TGTGCCAGCAGCTTCTCCGGCGGGGTCAATGAGCAGTACTTC
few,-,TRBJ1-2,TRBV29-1,CSVRDKLGYTF,TGCAGCGTTCGGGACAAACTAGGCTACACCTTC
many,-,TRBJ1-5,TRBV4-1,CASSQDGRQDDQPQHF,TGCGCCAGCAGCCAAGATGGCAGACAAGATGATCAGCCCCAGCATTTT
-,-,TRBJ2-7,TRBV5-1,CASRSLDTNSYEQYF,TGCGCCAGCAGGTCCCTCGACACAAACTCCTACGAGCAGTACTTC
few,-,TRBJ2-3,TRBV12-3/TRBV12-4,CASRPDDTDTQYF,TGTGCCAGCAGACCCGATGACACAGATACGCAGTATTTT
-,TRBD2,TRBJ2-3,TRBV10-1,CASSGIAGGGQYF,TGCGCCAGCAGCGGAATAGCGGGAGGGGGGCAGTATTTT
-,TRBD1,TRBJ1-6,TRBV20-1,CSADRGGSPLHF,TGCAGTGCCGACAGGGGAGGTTCACCCCTCCACTTT
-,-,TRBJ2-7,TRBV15,CATSTRTGGGYEQYF,TGTGCCACCAGCACACGGACAGGCGGGGGTTACGAGCAGTACTTC
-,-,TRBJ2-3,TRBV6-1,CASSESGVLAGRLRDTQYF,TGTGCCAGCAGTGAATCAGGGGTTCTCGCGGGCCGCCTCAGGGATACGCAGTATTTT
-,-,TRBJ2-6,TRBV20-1,CSASPGKSGANVLTF,TGCAGTGCTAGTCCCGGGAAATCTGGGGCCAACGTCCTGACTTTC
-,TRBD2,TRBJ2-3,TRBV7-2,CASSWGLAGGLDTQYF,TGTGCCAGCAGCTGGGGACTAGCGGGAGGCTTAGATACGCAGTATTTT
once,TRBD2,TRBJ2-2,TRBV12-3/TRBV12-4,CASNPHWGGSNTGELFF,TGTGCCAGCAACCCTCATTGGGGAGGGAGCAACACCGGGGAGCTGTTTTTT
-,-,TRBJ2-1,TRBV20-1,CSARDLTMGSYNEQFF,TGCAGTGCTAGAGACCTGACAATGGGCTCTTACAATGAGCAGTTCTTC
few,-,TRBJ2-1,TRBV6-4,CASSDGPSSYNEQFF,TGTGCCAGCAGTGATGGGCCGAGCTCCTACAATGAGCAGTTCTTC
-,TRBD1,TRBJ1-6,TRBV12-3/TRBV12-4,CASRLSGGTGGRSPLHF,TGTGCCAGCAGACTATCCGGTGGGACAGGGGGCCGATCACCCCTCCACTTT
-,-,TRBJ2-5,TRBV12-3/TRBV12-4,CASSFHDQETQYF,TGTGCCAGCAGTTTTCACGACCAAGAGACCCAGTACTTC
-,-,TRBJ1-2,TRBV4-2,CASSQDPGTPNYGYTF,TGTGCCAGCAGCCAAGACCCCGGGACACCCAACTATGGCTACACCTTC
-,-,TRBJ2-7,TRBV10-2,CASSGDTLEQYF,TGCGCCAGCAGTGGTGACACCCTCGAGCAGTACTTC
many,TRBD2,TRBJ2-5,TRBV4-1,CASSQVKRGATLETQYF,TGCGCCAGCAGCCAAGTAAAGCGGGGGGCCACTTTGGAGACCCAGTACTTC
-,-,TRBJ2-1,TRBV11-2,CASSLFPSSYNEQFF,TGTGCCAGCAGCTTATTCCCGAGCTCCTACAATGAGCAGTTCTTC
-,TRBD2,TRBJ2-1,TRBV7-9,CASSYGLAGARLRNEQFF,TGTGCCAGCAGCTACGGTTTAGCGGGAGCTCGTCTCCGCAATGAGCAGTTCTTC
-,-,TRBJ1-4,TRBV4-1,CASSRGPIREKLFF,TGCGCCAGCAGCCGTGGACCTATTCGCGAAAAACTGTTTTTT
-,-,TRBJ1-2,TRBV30,CAWSVQGGLGYTF,TGTGCCTGGAGTGTACAAGGGGGGCTTGGCTACACCTTC
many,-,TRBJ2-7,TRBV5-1,CASSLDTSYEQYF,TGCGCCAGCAGCTTGGACACCTCCTACGAGCAGTACTTC
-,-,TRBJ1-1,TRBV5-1,CASSLGAWGSNTEAFF,TGCGCCAGCAGCTTGGGGGCTTGGGGATCGAACACTGAAGCTTTCTTT
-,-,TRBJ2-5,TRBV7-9,CASRLDRLSETQYF,TGTGCCAGCAGGCTAGACAGGTTATCGGAGACCCAGTACTTC